This TCR beta chain derives from a study of blood T cell repertoires in COVID-19. Study background: The origin of the acute and convalescent COVID-19 samples was the United States, Italy and Spain.

The authors' processing: Scientists estimated how many nucleated cells there were by amplifying reference gene primers. Using immunoSEQ multiplex PCR, the repertoire was profiled, and TCRdb retains in-frame clones only, with some absent. V and J calls and clone size are as listed in that table; D and trimming were resolved from the DNA. The repertoire consists of about 250,000 clones, with over 90% occurring once and the leading ten covering over 0.65%. The CDR3 is 15 residues long. In germline, CDR1 is SGHRS, CDR2 YFSETQ. After removal of 6 bases from V and 1 base from J, the junction contained 8 bases not matched to a gene. This clone was found once. Seattle cases were enrolled at active infection and followed longitudinally.

The V gene is TRBV5-1, the J gene TRBJ1-1, with 8 bases fitting TRBD1. Sequencing was done on a sample of peripheral blood. This receptor was obtained from a young man with COVID-19, enrolled during active disease. DNA for the CDR3: TGCGCCAGCACCTTACCGGGACAGGAGAACACTGAAGCTTTCTTT. As protein: CASTLPGQENTEAFF.